Listed here are 22 T cell receptor beta chains from one sample, sequenced in a study of OX40 agonist ivuxolimab in advanced cancers. The library was produced with the immunoSEQ multiplex PCR assay. Entries here come from immuneACCESS through TCRdb and include only in-frame sequences with V and J called. Some clones fail to appear in such tables; in the studies checked, an unresolved V gene covers under half of the shortfall, and the cause of the remainder is unknown. The table for this sample lists about 70,000 clones; about 81% of them were counted only once. The ten top clones hold about 5% of the sample. The specimen was CD4+ or CD8+ T cells sorted from blood, collected in a trial of the OX40 agonist ivuxolimab. The receptors were gathered from an adult with an advanced solid tumor such as melanoma, head and neck, liver or kidney cancer.

V is TRBV5-1 and J is TRBJ2-5; 8 bases line up with TRBD2. CDR1 is SGHRS, CDR2 YFSETQ, per germline. This CDR3 has 13 residues. The J segment lost 5 bases and the V segment lost 4 bases, leaving 4 bases of the junction unmatched. The DNA for the CDR3 is TGCGCCAGCAGCGCGGGGGGCGGGGAGACCCAGTACTTC. This codes for CASSAGGGETQYF.

J is TRBJ1-2 and V is TRBV27; D is unclear. V dropped 3 bases and J dropped 6 bases, with 11 bases sitting between them. The germline V gene encodes CDR1 MNHEY and CDR2 SMNVEV (reference sequence). CDR3 size: 13 residues. CDR3 residues: CASSFDRRDGYTF. CDR3 sequence (DNA): TGTGCCAGCAGTTTCGATAGGCGGGATGGCTACACCTTC.

The rearrangement links TRBV30 to TRBJ2-3, with 11 nucleotides matching TRBD2. The V and J ends lost 3 bases and 2 bases, in that order; junction bases with no gene match: 4. This CDR3 is 15 amino acids long. Germline V gene lookup returns CDR1 GTSNPN and CDR2 SVGIG (reference sequence). In nucleotides, the CDR3 is TGTGCCTGGAGCGTTAGCGGGAGGGCCACAGATACGCAGTATTTT. Amino acids: CAWSVSGRATDTQYF.

The gene calls are TRBV28 and TRBJ2-7; 8 nucleotides match TRBD2. V lost 4 bases, J lost 2 bases, and 13 bases stayed unmatched. CDR1 is MDHEN and CDR2 is SYDVKM in the germline V gene. CDR3 size: 17 residues. CDR3 sequence (DNA): TGTGCCAGCAGTTCCCCAGGGGATCGGCGGGGGGCCTACGAGCAGTACTTC. It specifies CASSSPGDRRGAYEQYF. The whole variable domain, filled in from reference TRBV28 and TRBJ2-7, reads DVKVTQSSRYLVKRTGEKVFLECVQDMDHENMFWYRQDPGLGLRLIYFSYDVKMKEKGDIPEGYSVSREKKERFSLILESASTNQTSMYLCASSSPGDRRGAYEQYFGPGTRLTVT.

V usage is TRBV18 and J usage is TRBJ2-3; 8 positions agree with TRBD2. Germline V gene sequence: CDR1 KGHSH, CDR2 LQKENI. This CDR3 region has 16 residues. After removal of 4 bases from V and 4 bases from J, the junction contained 10 bases not matched to a gene. In DNA form, the CDR3 reads TGTGCCAGCTCACGTGGGTATAGCGGGAATGCAGATACGCAGTATTTT. Translation: CASSRGYSGNADTQYF. Together with reference TRBV18 and TRBJ2-3, the CDR3 gives the full variable domain: NAGVMQNPRHLVRRRGQEARLRCSPMKGHSHVYWYRQLPEEGLKFMVYLQKENIIDESGMPKERFSAEFPKEGPSILRIQQVVRGDSAAYFCASSRGYSGNADTQYFGPGTRLTVL.

The V call is TRBV5-1, the J call TRBJ1-1; 8 nucleotides match TRBD1. The germline V gene encodes CDR1 SGHRS and CDR2 YFSETQ. Trimming removed 4 bases from V and 4 bases from J; junction bases left unmatched: 9. The CDR3 loop spans 15 amino acids. CDR3 nucleotides: TGCGCCAGCAGCCCCGACAGGGGTGGAGGCACTGAAGCTTTCTTT. This sequence encodes CASSPDRGGGTEAFF. The variable domain in full, completed from reference TRBV5-1 and TRBJ1-1, reads KAGVTQTPRYLIKTRGQQVTLSCSPISGHRSVSWYQQTPGQGLQFLFEYFSETQRNKGNFPGRFSGRQFSNSRSEMNVSTLELGDSALYLCASSPDRGGGTEAFFGQGTRLTVV.

In this sample, this clone turned up a few times. This chain links TRBV19 with TRBJ2-7; no firm D call. Germline CDR1 and CDR2: LNHDA and SQIVND (reference sequence). CDR3 length: 14 residues. Deletions cut 6 bases from V and 2 bases from J, with 14 bases between. CDR3 sequence: CASRVQDVAYEQYF. CDR3 nucleotide sequence: TGTGCCAGTAGAGTGCAAGATGTTGCCTACGAGCAGTACTTC.

The genes are TRBV25-1 and TRBJ2-7; 7 nucleotides align to TRBD2. V gave up 6 bases and J gave up 0 bases; unmatched junction bases: 8. The CDR3 length is 15 residues. In germline, CDR1 is MGHDK, CDR2 SYGVNS. The CDR3 DNA sequence: TGTGCCAGCAGCAACACTAGGGACTACTCCTACGAGCAGTACTTC. This translates into CASSNTRDYSYEQYF.

As for this clone: Other DNA sequences in the same sample also yield this CDR3. CDR3 region: CASSLLRDTQYF. The CDR3 nucleotides read TGTGCCAGCAGCTTATTGAGAGATACGCAGTATTTT. The chain has TRBV11-2 and TRBJ2-3, with no clear D. Germline CDR1 is SGHAT and CDR2 is FQNNGV. Trimming left V 2 bases short and J 5 bases short, with 5 bases between. The CDR3 consists of 12 residues.

J is TRBJ2-1 and V is TRBV7-8; TRBD2 matches 10 bases. The CDR3 spans 17 residues. Germline CDR1 SGHVS, CDR2 FQNEAQ. With 6 bases clipped from V and 1 base from J, the junction kept 9 bases outside the gene matches. CDR3 protein: CASRSGGAFGSYNEQFF. CDR3 in DNA: TGTGCCAGCAGGAGCGGGGGGGCTTTCGGATCCTACAATGAGCAGTTCTTC.

This clone came up a few times. The J gene is TRBJ1-5, the V gene TRBV19, with D perhaps TRBD1 (5 bases). CDR3 size: 13 residues. The V gene lost 7 bases and the J gene lost 7 bases, with 14 bases spanning the gap. Germline V gives CDR1 LNHDA, CDR2 SQIVND (reference sequence). CDR3 residues: CASTYGGSQPQHF. CDR3 in DNA: TGTGCCAGTACCTATGGGGGAAGCCAGCCCCAGCATTTT.

This sequence joins TRBV12-5 and TRBJ1-3; D ambiguous. This CDR3 has 14 amino acids. Germline CDR1 is LGHNT and CDR2 is FRNRAP. Trimming removed 3 bases at V and 4 bases at J, with 10 bases between. The CDR3 region is CASGFGSAGNTIYF. The CDR3 region has the DNA TGTGCTAGTGGTTTCGGGTCGGCAGGAAACACCATATATTTT.

The CDR3, as DNA: TGCGCCAGCAGCTTGGGTGGGGGAGCAAACATTCAGTACTTC. Its protein is CASSLGGGANIQYF. V gene TRBV5-1 combines with J gene TRBJ2-4, with D perhaps assigned TRBD1 or TRBD2 (5 bases each). This CDR3 is 14 amino acids long. V gave up 0 bases and J gave up 6 bases, with 10 bases separating them. The V gene's germline CDR1 is SGHRS and CDR2 YFSETQ.

The chain employs TRBV6-5 and TRBJ1-1, with 7 nucleotides matching TRBD1. This CDR3 has 15 amino acids. Per the germline V gene, CDR1 is MNHEY and CDR2 is SVGAGI. V lost 0 bases to trimming and J lost 5 bases; unmatched junction nucleotides: 6. In DNA form, the CDR3 reads TGTGCCAGCAGTTACTCGACAGGGCTGGGAACTGAAGCTTTCTTT. The encoded protein is CASSYSTGLGTEAFF.

V usage is TRBV19 and J usage is TRBJ2-3, with 11 nucleotides matching TRBD2. V gave up 8 bases and J gave up 2 bases; unmatched junction bases: 6. Germline V gene lookup returns CDR1 LNHDA and CDR2 SQIVND (reference sequence). The CDR3 totals 15 residues. The CDR3 loop reads CASSETSGTTDTQYF. As DNA, the CDR3 is TGTGCCAGTTCCGAGACTAGCGGGACCACAGATACGCAGTATTTT.

This chain uses TRBV7-3 with TRBJ2-3; D not resolved. V lost 5 bases, J lost 7 bases, and 7 bases lay in between. CDR1 and CDR2 (germline): SGHTA, FQGTGA. The CDR3 runs to 11 residues. In DNA form, the CDR3 reads TGTGCCAGCAGCCAAGGTTATACGCAGTATTTT. It codes for CASSQGYTQYF. Supplemented by reference TRBV7-3 and TRBJ2-3, the full variable domain reads GAGVSQTPSNKVTEKGKYVELRCDPISGHTALYWYRQSLGQGPEFLIYFQGTGAADDSGLPNDRFFAVRPEGSVSTLKIQRTERGDSAVYLCASSQGYTQYFGPGTRLTVL.

CDR3 sequence: CASSSSQGRGYTF. The CDR3 DNA reads as TGTGCCAGCAGCTCATCCCAGGGTCGGGGCTACACCTTC. The chain employs TRBV7-3 and TRBJ1-2, with a possible D match to TRBD1 (5 bases). CDR3 length equals 13 residues. Germline V gene sequence: CDR1 SGHTA, CDR2 FQGTGA. V gave up 4 bases and J gave up 8 bases, with 14 bases separating them.

The CDR3 reads CASSKRDGQETQYF. CDR3 bases: TGTGCCAGCAGTAAGCGGGACGGCCAAGAGACCCAGTACTTC. V gene TRBV27 combines with J gene TRBJ2-5; 7 bases align to TRBD2. This CDR3 has 14 residues. Trimming removed 5 bases from V and 1 base from J; junction bases left unmatched: 4. Germline V gives CDR1 MNHEY, CDR2 SMNVEV (reference sequence).

This chain links TRBV4-1 with TRBJ2-7, with 8 bases identical to TRBD2. The V and J ends lost 3 bases and 2 bases, in that order; junction bases with no gene match: 3. From germline, CDR1 is MGHRA and CDR2 YSYEKL. CDR3 length: 14 residues. CDR3 loop: CASSQSGRTYEQYF. The CDR3 region has the DNA TGCGCCAGCAGCCAGAGCGGGAGAACCTACGAGCAGTACTTC.

The CDR3 nucleotides are TGCGCCAGCAGGAAAGGTTTACAGGCCAGCTCCTACAATGAGCAGTTCTTC. Its translation is CASRKGLQASSYNEQFF. V usage is TRBV4-1 and J usage is TRBJ2-1; maybe TRBD1 (5 bases). The CDR3 loop spans 17 amino acids. V lost 6 bases and J lost 0, with 18 bases in between. Germline CDR1 reads MGHRA; CDR2 reads YSYEKL.

The chain combines TRBV7-2 with TRBJ1-6, with TRBD1 matching over 7 bases. After removal of 1 base from V and 8 bases from J, the junction contained 5 bases not matched to a gene. CDR3 size: 15 residues. From germline, CDR1 is SGHTA and CDR2 FQGNSA. The CDR3 reads CASSLVGTVHSPLHF. CDR3 nucleotide sequence: TGTGCCAGCAGCTTAGTAGGGACAGTCCATTCACCCCTCCACTTT.

The chain employs TRBV5-1 and TRBJ2-7, with a possible D match to TRBD1 (5 bases). From germline, CDR1 is SGHRS and CDR2 YFSETQ. The CDR3 runs 13 residues. Trimming took off 1 base at V and 3 bases at J, with 8 bases between the two ends. The CDR3 reads CASSLLQDYEQYF. CDR3 coding DNA: TGCGCCAGCAGCTTGTTACAGGACTACGAGCAGTACTTC.